These 9 T cell receptor beta chains originate from one sample sequenced in a study of OX40 agonist ivuxolimab in advanced cancers. Libraries were prepared by immunoSEQ multiplex PCR; TCRdb keeps only in-frame clonotypes and omits some of them. The sample shows about 21,000 clones, 83% of them seen only once. The input for sequencing was CD4+ or CD8+ T cells sorted from blood, taken in a trial of the OX40 agonist ivuxolimab. The receptors here all came from an adult with an advanced solid tumor such as melanoma, head and neck, liver or kidney cancer.

The chain combines TRBV11-2 with TRBJ2-7; D uncertain. Germline values: CDR1 SGHAT, CDR2 FQNNGV. V shed 1 base and J shed 4 bases, with 14 bases lying between them. The CDR3 spans 15 residues. CDR3 nucleotide sequence: TGTGCCAGCAGCTTAGCAGCCCCAATAATGTACGAGCAGTACTTC. Its translation is CASSLAAPIMYEQYF.

The gene calls are TRBV9 and TRBJ2-1; 10 bases line up with TRBD2. The CDR3 totals 14 residues. The junction had 8 bases not matched to a gene; V was cut back by 5 bases and J by 9 bases. CDR1 SGDLS and CDR2 YYNGEE come from the germline V gene. As DNA, the CDR3 is TGTGCCAGCAGGGCCGGGACTAGCGAGGGTGAGCAGTTCTTC. Its protein product is CASRAGTSEGEQFF.

The V and J genes are TRBV7-9 and TRBJ1-1; D is ambiguous. There are 16 residues in the CDR3. From germline, CDR1 is SEHNR and CDR2 FQNEAQ (reference sequence). V lost 7 bases to trimming and J lost 4 bases, with 22 bases between them. This CDR3 is CASTPPGEGWVTEAFF. The CDR3 DNA is TGTGCCAGCACCCCCCCCGGGGAGGGATGGGTCACTGAAGCTTTCTTT. The complete variable domain, with remaining parts taken from reference TRBV7-9 and TRBJ1-1, reads DTGVSQNPRHKITKRGQNVTFRCDPISEHNRLYWYRQTLGQGPEFLTYFQNEAQLEKSRLLSDRFSAERPKGSFSTLEIQRTEQGDSAMYLCASTPPGEGWVTEAFFGQGTRLTVV.

The V gene is TRBV6-1, the J gene TRBJ1-3; a weak D match, TRBD1 (5 bases). The CDR3 is 15 amino acids. The V end was cut by 8 bases, the J end by 2 bases, with 16 bases between. Per germline, CDR1 MNHNS and CDR2 SASEGT. CDR3 region: CASVGWGFPGNTIYF. The CDR3 nucleotides read TGTGCCAGCGTCGGTTGGGGCTTCCCTGGAAACACCATATATTTT.

The rearrangement uses TRBV27 and TRBJ1-5; TRBD1 might be the D (5 bases). Between the trimmed V and J ends, which lost 8 bases and 3 bases, there was a span of 11 bases. Germline V gives CDR1 MNHEY, CDR2 SMNVEV (reference sequence). This CDR3 is 13 amino acids long. The chain's CDR3 is CASRTYSNQPQHF. The CDR3 coding sequence is TGTGCCAGCCGGACATACTCCAATCAGCCCCAGCATTTT.

J is TRBJ2-3 and V is TRBV30; the D gene is possibly TRBD2 (7 bases). Per the germline V gene, CDR1 is GTSNPN and CDR2 is SVGIG (reference sequence). V lost 8 bases and J 4 bases, leaving 22 bases between the germline ends. This CDR3 comprises 15 residues. CDR3 in amino acids: CAAQGWLAEADTQYF. The CDR3, as DNA: TGTGCCGCCCAGGGGTGGCTAGCGGAAGCAGATACGCAGTATTTT.

The V call is TRBV5-4, the J call TRBJ2-1, with 7 bases lining up with TRBD1. Germline lookup yields CDR1 SGHNT and CDR2 YYREEE (reference sequence). The ends lost 0 bases at V and 2 bases at J; junction bases unmatched: 2. The CDR3 has 15 residues. CDR3 sequence reads: CASSLGDRAYNEQFF. The CDR3 DNA reads TGTGCCAGCAGCTTGGGAGACAGGGCCTACAATGAGCAGTTCTTC.

The chain links TRBV5-1 to TRBJ2-3; no clear D. Trimming took 0 bases from V and 4 from J, leaving 9 bases between them. Germline V gene lookup returns CDR1 SGHRS and CDR2 YFSETQ. This CDR3 has 14 amino acids. CDR3: CASSLESASDTQYF. DNA for the CDR3: TGCGCCAGCAGCTTGGAATCGGCCTCAGATACGCAGTATTTT.

This chain connects TRBV9 to TRBJ1-2; no clear D gene. Trimming took 3 bases from V and 1 from J, leaving 7 bases between them. This CDR3 has 13 residues. CDR1 is SGDLS and CDR2 is YYNGEE in the germline V gene. The DNA of the CDR3 is TGTGCCAGCAGCGCCCTCGATAACTATGGCTACACCTTC. Translated: CASSALDNYGYTF.